Listed below are T cell receptor beta chains from one sample, sequenced in a study of blood T cell repertoires in COVID-19. The protocol was immunoSEQ multiplex PCR, while the TCRdb copy is restricted to in-frame clones and leaves out a portion. The sample lists roughly 270,000 clones; about 85% were seen once. The specimen sequenced was PBMCs or T cells enriched from blood (not recorded which). These receptors were collected from a woman aged 45-60 years who had recovered from COVID-19. The CDR3 runs from the conserved cysteine through the conserved F or W. A D gene is named only where the DNA matches it firmly.

d_call	v_call	j_call	cdr3_aa
TRBD1	TRBV5-1	TRBJ1-6	CASSFRGKTNNSPLHF
.	TRBV7-3	TRBJ2-6	CASSGHTPGANVLTF
TRBD1	TRBV18	TRBJ1-6	CASSLGDRDNSPLHF
TRBD2	TRBV13	TRBJ2-1	CATQRGEYNEQFF
.	TRBV7-8	TRBJ1-3	CASSLAGPDTIYF
.	TRBV19	TRBJ2-3	CASSIVSSGDTQYF
TRBD1	TRBV19	TRBJ1-2	CASSTSGTGGGYTF
.	TRBV15	TRBJ1-1	CATSRAGNTEAFF
TRBD1	TRBV30	TRBJ1-5	CAWRDRVGQPQHF
.	TRBV9	TRBJ2-5	CASSSSNRFQETQYF
TRBD1	TRBV5-4	TRBJ1-3	CASSIDPGTVNTIYF
TRBD2	TRBV7-9	TRBJ2-1	CASSLTGGNYNEQFF
.	TRBV18	TRBJ2-3	CASSPSGRIDTQYF
.	TRBV7-2	TRBJ2-1	CASSWEGDEQFF
.	TRBV11-3	TRBJ2-3	CASSPGRSITDTQYF
.	TRBV20-1	TRBJ2-1	CSAYWNEQFF
.	TRBV28	TRBJ1-1	CASIPQFLNTEAFF
TRBD2	TRBV19	TRBJ2-7	CASRWTGGKPYEQYF
TRBD1	TRBV5-1	TRBJ1-1	CASSFGDRDIFGTEAFF
.	TRBV30	TRBJ2-2	CAWSVGGWDTGELFF
TRBD2	TRBV5-4	TRBJ2-5	CASSTGTSATQETQYF
TRBD2	TRBV7-2	TRBJ2-1	CASSSTSGTTYNEQFF
TRBD1	TRBV19	TRBJ2-7	CASSVGQGTHEQYF
.	TRBV6-5	TRBJ2-3	CASSLENTDTQYF
.	TRBV7-8	TRBJ2-2	CASSPTAGHTGELFF
TRBD1	TRBV27	TRBJ2-1	CASSLYGQGKNEQFF
TRBD2	TRBV7-2	TRBJ2-1	CASSYGTSGIEQFF
.	TRBV9	TRBJ2-3	CASSGGADTQYF
TRBD1	TRBV19	TRBJ1-5	CASTSPLGQGGNQPQHF
TRBD1	TRBV5-1	TRBJ1-4	CASSWTGPDEKLFF
.	TRBV11-3	TRBJ1-3	CASSPGRSSGNTIYF
TRBD1	TRBV19	TRBJ1-6	CASNRDSVNSPLHF
.	TRBV5-5	TRBJ2-1	CASSLFAGSNNEQFF
.	TRBV6-5	TRBJ1-2	CASRMRSRMDYTF
.	TRBV27	TRBJ1-6	CASSLTTGSPYNSPLHF
.	TRBV4-1	TRBJ2-2	CASSQRSDTGELFF
.	TRBV11-2	TRBJ2-1	CASSLEATNNEQFF
.	TRBV1	TRBJ2-3	CTSSLYSGTSGRSTDTQYF
.	TRBV6-4	TRBJ2-1	CASSDSINSGEQFF
TRBD1	TRBV3-1/TRBV3-2	TRBJ1-4	CASSQLIRQGREKLFF
.	TRBV28	TRBJ1-3	CASSQYNRPGNTIYF
.	TRBV5-1	TRBJ1-5	CASSLEPREGHSNQPQHF
.	TRBV2	TRBJ1-6	CASTFRLNSPLHF
.	TRBV7-2	TRBJ2-3	CASSSVATSTDTQYF
TRBD1	TRBV7-9	TRBJ1-1	CASSPGQGVNTEAFF
.	TRBV18	TRBJ1-1	CASSPSQRGGTEAFF
.	TRBV19	TRBJ2-5	CASSMVRMETQYF
.	TRBV19	TRBJ2-1	CASGFGARSDEQFF
TRBD1	TRBV5-4	TRBJ2-7	CASSFSQGAYYEQYF
TRBD2	TRBV7-2	TRBJ2-2	CASSITSGRGNGELFF
.	TRBV10-3	TRBJ2-7	CAIGDSGNEQYF
TRBD2	TRBV6-2/TRBV6-3	TRBJ2-3	CASSGRRLAGGRTDTQYF
TRBD1	TRBV28	TRBJ2-1	CASTSGTGINEQFF
TRBD2	TRBV7-9	TRBJ2-2	CASSFGGGSAGELFF
.	TRBV19	TRBJ2-3	CASRREGTDTQYF
TRBD1	TRBV28	TRBJ1-5	CASSGPGQANNQPQHF
.	TRBV6-1	TRBJ1-1	CASSEGHTNTEAFF